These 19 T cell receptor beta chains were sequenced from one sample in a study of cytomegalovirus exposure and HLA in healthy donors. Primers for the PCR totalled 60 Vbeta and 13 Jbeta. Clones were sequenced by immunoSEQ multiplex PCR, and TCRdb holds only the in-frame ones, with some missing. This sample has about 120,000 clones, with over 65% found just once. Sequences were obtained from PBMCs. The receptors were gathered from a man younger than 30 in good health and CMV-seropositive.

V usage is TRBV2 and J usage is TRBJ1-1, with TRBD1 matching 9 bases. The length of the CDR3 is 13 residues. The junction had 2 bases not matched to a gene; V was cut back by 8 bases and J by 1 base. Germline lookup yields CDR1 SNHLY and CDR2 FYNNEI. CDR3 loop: CASLGQGNTEAFF. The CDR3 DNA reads TGTGCCAGCTTGGGACAGGGGAACACTGAAGCTTTCTTT.

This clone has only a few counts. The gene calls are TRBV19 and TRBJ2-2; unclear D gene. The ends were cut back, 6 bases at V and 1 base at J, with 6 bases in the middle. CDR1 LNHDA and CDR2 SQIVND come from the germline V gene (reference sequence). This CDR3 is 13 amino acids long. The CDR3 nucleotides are TGTGCCAGTAGCCTCTTGAACACCGGGGAGCTGTTTTTT. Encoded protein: CASSLLNTGELFF.

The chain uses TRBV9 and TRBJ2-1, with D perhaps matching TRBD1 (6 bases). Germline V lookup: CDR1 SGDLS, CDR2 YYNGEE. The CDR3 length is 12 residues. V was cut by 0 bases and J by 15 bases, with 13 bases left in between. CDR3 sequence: CASSVGGRMPFF. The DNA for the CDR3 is TGTGCCAGCAGCGTAGGGGGGCGTATGCCGTTCTTC.

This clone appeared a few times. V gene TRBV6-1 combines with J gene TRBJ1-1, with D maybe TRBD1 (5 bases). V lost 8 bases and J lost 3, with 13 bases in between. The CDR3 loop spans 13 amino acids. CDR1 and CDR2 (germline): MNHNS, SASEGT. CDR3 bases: TGTGCCAGCGGTAGGGGCCGATACACTGAAGCTTTCTTT. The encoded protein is CASGRGRYTEAFF.

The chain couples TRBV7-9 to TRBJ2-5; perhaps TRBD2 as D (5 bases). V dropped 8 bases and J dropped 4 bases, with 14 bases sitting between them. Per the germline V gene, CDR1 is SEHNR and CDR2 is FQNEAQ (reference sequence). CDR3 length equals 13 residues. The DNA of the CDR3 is TGTGCCAGCGTACTGCGGGTGGGAGAGACCCAGTACTTC. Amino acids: CASVLRVGETQYF.

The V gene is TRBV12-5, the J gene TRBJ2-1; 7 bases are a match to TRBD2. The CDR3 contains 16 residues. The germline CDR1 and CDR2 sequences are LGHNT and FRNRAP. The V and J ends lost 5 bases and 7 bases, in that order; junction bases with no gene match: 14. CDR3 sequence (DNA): TGTGCTAGTGGTCCTGTCCTAGCGGCCGCGGGGAATGAGCAGTTCTTC. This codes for CASGPVLAAAGNEQFF.

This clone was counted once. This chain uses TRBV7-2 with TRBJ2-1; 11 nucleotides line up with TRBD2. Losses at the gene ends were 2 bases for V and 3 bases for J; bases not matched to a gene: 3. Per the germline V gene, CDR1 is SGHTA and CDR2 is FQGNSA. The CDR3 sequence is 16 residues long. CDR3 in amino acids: CASSLLAGGFYNEQFF. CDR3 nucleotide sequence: TGTGCCAGCAGCTTATTAGCGGGGGGGTTCTACAATGAGCAGTTCTTC.

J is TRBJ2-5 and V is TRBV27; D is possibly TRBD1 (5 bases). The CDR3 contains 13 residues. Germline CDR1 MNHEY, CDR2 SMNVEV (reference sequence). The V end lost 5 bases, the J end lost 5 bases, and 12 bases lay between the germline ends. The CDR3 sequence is CASSTRQWETQYF. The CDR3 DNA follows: TGTGCCAGCAGTACCCGACAGTGGGAGACCCAGTACTTC.

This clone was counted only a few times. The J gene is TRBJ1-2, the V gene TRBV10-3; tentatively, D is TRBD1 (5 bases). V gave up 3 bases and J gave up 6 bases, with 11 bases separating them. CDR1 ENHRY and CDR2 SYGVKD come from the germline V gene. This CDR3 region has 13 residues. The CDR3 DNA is TGTGCCATCAGTGACGCAGGGATCGATGGCTACACCTTC. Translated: CAISDAGIDGYTF.

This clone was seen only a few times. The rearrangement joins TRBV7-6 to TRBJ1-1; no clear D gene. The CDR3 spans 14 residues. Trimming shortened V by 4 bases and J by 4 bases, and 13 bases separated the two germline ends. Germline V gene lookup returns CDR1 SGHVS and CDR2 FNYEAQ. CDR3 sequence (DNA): TGTGCCAGCAGCTCTTCAGCGGGTACCACTGAAGCTTTCTTT. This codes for CASSSSAGTTEAFF.

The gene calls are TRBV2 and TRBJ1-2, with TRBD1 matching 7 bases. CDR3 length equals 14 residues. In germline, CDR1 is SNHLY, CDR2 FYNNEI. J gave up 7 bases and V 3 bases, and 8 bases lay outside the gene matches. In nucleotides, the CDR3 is TGTGCCAGCAGTGATATTGGGACAGATCTTGGCTACACCTTC. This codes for CASSDIGTDLGYTF. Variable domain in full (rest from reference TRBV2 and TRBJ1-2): EPEVTQTPSHQVTQMGQEVILRCVPISNHLYFYWYRQILGQKVEFLVSFYNNEISEKSEIFDDQFSVERPDGSNFTLKIRSTKLEDSAMYFCASSDIGTDLGYTFGSGTRLTVV.

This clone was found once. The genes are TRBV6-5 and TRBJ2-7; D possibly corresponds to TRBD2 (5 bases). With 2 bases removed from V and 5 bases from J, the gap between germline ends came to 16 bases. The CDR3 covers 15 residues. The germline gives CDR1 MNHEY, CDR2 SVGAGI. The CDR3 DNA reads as TGTGCCAGCAGTTACGCGCGGGCCATACCCAACGAGCAGTACTTC. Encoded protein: CASSYARAIPNEQYF.

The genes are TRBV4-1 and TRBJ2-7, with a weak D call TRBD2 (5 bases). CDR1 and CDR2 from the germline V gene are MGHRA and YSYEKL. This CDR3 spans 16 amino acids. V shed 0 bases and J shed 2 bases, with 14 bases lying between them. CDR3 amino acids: CASSQDQGLSAYEQYF. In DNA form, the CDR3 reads TGCGCCAGCAGCCAAGATCAAGGACTCTCAGCCTACGAGCAGTACTTC.

The CDR3 region is CAWRATGKGYNSPLHF. As DNA, the CDR3 is TGTGCCTGGAGGGCTACAGGGAAAGGCTATAATTCACCCCTCCACTTT. The gene calls are TRBV30 and TRBJ1-6, with D possibly matching TRBD1 (6 bases). Germline assignment: CDR1 GTSNPN and CDR2 SVGIG (reference sequence). V was clipped by 3 bases and J by 3 bases, with 15 bases between them. The CDR3 spans 16 residues.

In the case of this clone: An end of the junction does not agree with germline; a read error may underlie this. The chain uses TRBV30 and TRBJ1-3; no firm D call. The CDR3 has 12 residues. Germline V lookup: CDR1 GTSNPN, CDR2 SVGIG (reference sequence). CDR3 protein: CALLPRGSTIYF. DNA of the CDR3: TGTGCCTTGCTCCCCCGAGGAAGCACCATATATTTT.

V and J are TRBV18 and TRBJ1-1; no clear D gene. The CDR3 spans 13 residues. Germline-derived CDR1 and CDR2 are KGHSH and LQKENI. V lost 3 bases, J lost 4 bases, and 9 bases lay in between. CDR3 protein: CASSPRDFTEAFF. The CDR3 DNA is TGTGCCAGCTCACCCCGAGACTTCACTGAAGCTTTCTTT.

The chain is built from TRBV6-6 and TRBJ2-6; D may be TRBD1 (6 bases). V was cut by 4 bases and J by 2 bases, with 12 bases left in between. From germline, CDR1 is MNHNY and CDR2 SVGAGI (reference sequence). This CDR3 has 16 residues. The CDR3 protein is CASSSRTGTGANVLTF. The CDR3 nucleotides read TGTGCCAGCAGTTCCCGTACAGGGACTGGGGCCAACGTCCTGACTTTC.

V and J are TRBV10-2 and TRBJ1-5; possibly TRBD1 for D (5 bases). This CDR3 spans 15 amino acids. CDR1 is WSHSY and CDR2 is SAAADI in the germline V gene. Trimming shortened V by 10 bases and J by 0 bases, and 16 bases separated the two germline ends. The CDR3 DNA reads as TGCGCCACCAATCCCCGGGACTTTAGCAATCAGCCCCAGCATTTT. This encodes CATNPRDFSNQPQHF.

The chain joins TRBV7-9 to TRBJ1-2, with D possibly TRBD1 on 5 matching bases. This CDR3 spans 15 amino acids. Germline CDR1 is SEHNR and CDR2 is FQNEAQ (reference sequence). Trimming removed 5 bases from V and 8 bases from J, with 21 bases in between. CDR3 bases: TGTGCCAGCAGCGGGGGGATCGGGACCGTCGAGGGCTACACCTTC. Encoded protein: CASSGGIGTVEGYTF.